The T cell receptor beta chain described here comes from a study of radiotherapy plus CTLA-4 blockade in lung cancer. General study results and limits: Expansion in blood of tumor-derived TCR clones was seen after radiotherapy plus ipilimumab.

Assay used: immunoSEQ multiplex PCR; TCRdb lists only in-frame clones, some missing. Altogether about 110,000 clones are present, more than 70% being singletons, with the ten largest covering roughly 2.3%. Comment on this clone: Antigen: not known.

The CDR3 totals 15 residues. Germline-derived CDR1 and CDR2 are SGDLS and YYNGEE. Trimming removed 0 bases from V and 0 bases from J, with 10 bases in between. J is TRBJ2-7 and V is TRBV9, with TRBD1 as a possible D gene (6 bases). The receptor's source is a human donor with non-small cell lung cancer that progressed on radiotherapy plus ipilimumab. Some clones in this sample may be carry-over from other donors' samples. The sample was peripheral blood, taken from a patient treated with radiotherapy plus ipilimumab. The CDR3 DNA is TGTGCCAGCAGCGTAGCGGGACATTTCTCCTACGAGCAGTACTTC. Amino acids: CASSVAGHFSYEQYF.